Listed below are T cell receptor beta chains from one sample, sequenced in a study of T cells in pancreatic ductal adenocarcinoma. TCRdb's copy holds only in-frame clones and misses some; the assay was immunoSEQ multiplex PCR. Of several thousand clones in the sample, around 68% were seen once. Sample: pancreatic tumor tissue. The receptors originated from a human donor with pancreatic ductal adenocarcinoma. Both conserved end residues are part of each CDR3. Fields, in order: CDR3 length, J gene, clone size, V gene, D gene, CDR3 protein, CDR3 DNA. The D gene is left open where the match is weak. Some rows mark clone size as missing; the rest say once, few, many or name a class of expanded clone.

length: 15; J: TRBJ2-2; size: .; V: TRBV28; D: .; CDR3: CASQTSLSYTGELFF; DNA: TGTGCCAGCCAAACTAGTCTCAGTTACACCGGGGAGCTGTTTTTT
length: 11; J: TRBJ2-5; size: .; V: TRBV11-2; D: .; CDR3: CASSFDRTQYF; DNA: TGTGCCAGCAGCTTTGATAGAACTCAGTACTTC
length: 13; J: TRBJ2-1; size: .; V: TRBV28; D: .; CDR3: CASSLMTYNEQFF; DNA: TGTGCCAGCAGTTTGATGACCTACAATGAGCAGTTCTTC
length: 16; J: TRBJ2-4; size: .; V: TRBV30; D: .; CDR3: CAWSTLFGSPKNIQYF; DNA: TGTGCCTGGAGTACCCTGTTTGGATCGCCCAAAAACATTCAGTACTTC
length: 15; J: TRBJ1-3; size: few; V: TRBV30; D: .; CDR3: CAWSEARRGRNTIYF; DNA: TGTGCCTGGAGTGAGGCCCGGCGAGGGAGGAACACCATATATTTT
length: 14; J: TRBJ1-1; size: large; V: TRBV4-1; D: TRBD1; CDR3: CASSGNQGATEAFF; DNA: TGCGCCAGCAGCGGAAATCAGGGGGCGACTGAAGCTTTCTTT
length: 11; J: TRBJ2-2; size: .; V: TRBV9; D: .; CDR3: CASGEDGELFF; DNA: TGTGCCAGCGGAGAGGACGGGGAGCTGTTTTTT
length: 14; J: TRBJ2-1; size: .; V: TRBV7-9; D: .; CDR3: CASSLEADYNEQFF; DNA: TGTGCCAGCAGCTTAGAGGCAGACTACAATGAGCAGTTCTTC
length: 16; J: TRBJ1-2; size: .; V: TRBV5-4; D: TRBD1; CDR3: CASTPGGAGGGYGYTF; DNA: TGTGCCAGCACCCCAGGGGGCGCAGGGGGAGGCTATGGCTACACCTTC
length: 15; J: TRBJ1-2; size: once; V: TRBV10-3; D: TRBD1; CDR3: CAISDWTGTDYGYTF; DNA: TGTGCCATCAGTGACTGGACAGGGACGGACTATGGCTACACCTTC